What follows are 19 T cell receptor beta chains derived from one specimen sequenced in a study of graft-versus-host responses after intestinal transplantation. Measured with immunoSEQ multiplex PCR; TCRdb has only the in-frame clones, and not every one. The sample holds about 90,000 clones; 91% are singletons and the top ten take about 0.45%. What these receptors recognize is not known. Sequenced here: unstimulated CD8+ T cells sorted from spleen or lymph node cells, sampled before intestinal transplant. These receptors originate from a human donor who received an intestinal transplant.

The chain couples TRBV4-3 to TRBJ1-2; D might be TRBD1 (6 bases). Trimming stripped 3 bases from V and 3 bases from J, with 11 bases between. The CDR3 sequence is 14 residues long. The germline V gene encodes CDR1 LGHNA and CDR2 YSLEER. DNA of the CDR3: TGCGCCAGCAGCCATAAAGCAGGGGACTATGGCTACACCTTC. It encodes CASSHKAGDYGYTF.

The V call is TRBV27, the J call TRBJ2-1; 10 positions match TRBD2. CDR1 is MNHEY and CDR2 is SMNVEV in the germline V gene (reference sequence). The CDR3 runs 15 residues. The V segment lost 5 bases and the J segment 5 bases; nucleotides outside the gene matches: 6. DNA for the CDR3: TGTGCCAGCAGTCTACTAGCGGGAAAAAACAATGAGCAGTTCTTC. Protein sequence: CASSLLAGKNNEQFF.

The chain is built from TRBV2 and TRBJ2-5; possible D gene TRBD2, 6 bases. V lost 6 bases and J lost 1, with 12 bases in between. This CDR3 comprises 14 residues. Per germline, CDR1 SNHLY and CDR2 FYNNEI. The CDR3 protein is CASRGQGGQETQYF. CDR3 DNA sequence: TGTGCCAGCAGGGGTCAGGGAGGCCAAGAGACCCAGTACTTC.

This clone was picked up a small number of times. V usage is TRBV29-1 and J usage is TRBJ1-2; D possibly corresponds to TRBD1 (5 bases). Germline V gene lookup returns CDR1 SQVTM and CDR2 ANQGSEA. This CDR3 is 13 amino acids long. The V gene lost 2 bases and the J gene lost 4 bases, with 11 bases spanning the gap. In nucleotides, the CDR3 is TGCAGCGTTGAAACAGGACAACCCTATGGCTACACCTTC. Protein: CSVETGQPYGYTF.

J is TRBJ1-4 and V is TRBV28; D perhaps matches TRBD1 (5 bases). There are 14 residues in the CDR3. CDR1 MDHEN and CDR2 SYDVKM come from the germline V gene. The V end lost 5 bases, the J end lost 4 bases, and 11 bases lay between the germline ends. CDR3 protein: CASSDSPVNEKLFF. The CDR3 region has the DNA TGTGCCAGCAGTGACAGCCCTGTTAATGAAAAACTGTTTTTT.

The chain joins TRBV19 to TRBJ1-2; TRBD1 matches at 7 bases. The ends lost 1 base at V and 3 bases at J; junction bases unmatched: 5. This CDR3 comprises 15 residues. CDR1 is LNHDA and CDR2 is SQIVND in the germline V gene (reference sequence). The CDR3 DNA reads TGTGCCAGTAGTATAGGTGCGACAGGGTACTATGGCTACACCTTC. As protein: CASSIGATGYYGYTF. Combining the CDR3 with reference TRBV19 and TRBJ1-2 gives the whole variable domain DGGITQSPKYLFRKEGQNVTLSCEQNLNHDAMYWYRQDPGQGLRLIYYSQIVNDFQKGDIAEGYSVSREKKESFPLTVTSAQKNPTAFYLCASSIGATGYYGYTFGSGTRLTVV.

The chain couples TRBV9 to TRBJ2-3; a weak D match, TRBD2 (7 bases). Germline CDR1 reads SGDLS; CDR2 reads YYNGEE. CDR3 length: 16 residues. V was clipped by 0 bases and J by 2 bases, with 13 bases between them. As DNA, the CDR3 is TGTGCCAGCAGCGTAGAGGGGGGGCCCCACACAGATACGCAGTATTTT. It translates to CASSVEGGPHTDTQYF. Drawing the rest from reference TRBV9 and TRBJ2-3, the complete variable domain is DSGVTQTPKHLITATGQRVTLRCSPRSGDLSVYWYQQSLDQGLQFLIQYYNGEERAKGNILERFSAQQFPDLHSELNLSSLELGDSALYFCASSVEGGPHTDTQYFGPGTRLTVL.

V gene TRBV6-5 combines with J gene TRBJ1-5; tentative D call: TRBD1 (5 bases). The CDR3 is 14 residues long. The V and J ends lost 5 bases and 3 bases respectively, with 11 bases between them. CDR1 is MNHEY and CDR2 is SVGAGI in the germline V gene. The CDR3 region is CASSTGEINQPQHF. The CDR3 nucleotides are TGTGCCAGCAGTACGGGGGAAATCAATCAGCCCCAGCATTTT.

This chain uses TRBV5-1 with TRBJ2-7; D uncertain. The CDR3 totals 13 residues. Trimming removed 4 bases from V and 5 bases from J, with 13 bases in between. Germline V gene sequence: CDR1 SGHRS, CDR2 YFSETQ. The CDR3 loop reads CASSVRPPDEQYF. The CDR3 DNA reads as TGCGCCAGCAGCGTGCGCCCTCCGGACGAGCAGTACTTC.

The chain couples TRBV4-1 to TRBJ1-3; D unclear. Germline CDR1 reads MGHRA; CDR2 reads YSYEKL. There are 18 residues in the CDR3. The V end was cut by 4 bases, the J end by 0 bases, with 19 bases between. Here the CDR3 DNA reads TGCGCCAGCAGCCGCCGACACCTCCTTTCCCCCTCTGGAAACACCATATATTTT. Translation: CASSRRHLLSPSGNTIYF.

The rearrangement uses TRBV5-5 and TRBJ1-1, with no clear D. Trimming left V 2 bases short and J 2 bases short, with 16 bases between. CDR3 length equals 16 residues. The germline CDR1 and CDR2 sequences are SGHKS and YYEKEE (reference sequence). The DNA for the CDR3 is TGTGCCAGCAGCTTAATTCCTCCGGGATTAAACACTGAAGCTTTCTTT. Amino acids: CASSLIPPGLNTEAFF.

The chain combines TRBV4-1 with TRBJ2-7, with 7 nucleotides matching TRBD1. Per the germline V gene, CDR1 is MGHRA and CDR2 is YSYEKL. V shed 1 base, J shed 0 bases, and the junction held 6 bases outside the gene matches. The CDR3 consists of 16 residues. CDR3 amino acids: CASSQGTGSSSYEQYF. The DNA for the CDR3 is TGCGCCAGCAGCCAAGGGACAGGTTCGAGCTCCTACGAGCAGTACTTC.

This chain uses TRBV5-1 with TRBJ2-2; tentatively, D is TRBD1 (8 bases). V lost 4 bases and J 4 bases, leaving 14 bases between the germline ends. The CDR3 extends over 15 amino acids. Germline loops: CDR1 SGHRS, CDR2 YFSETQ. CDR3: CASSQTGGVTGELFF. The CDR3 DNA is TGCGCCAGCAGCCAAACAGGGGGGGTCACCGGGGAGCTGTTTTTT.

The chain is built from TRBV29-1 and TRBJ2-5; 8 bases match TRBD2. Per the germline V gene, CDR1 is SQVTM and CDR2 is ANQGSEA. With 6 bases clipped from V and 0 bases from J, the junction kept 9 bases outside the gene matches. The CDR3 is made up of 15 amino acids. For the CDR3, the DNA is TGCAGCGTCCCTGGGGTAGCGGGGTACCAAGAGACCCAGTACTTC. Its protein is CSVPGVAGYQETQYF.

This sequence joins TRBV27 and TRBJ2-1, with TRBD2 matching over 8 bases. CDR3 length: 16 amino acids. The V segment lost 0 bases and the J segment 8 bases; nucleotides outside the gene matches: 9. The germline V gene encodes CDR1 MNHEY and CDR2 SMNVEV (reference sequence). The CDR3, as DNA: TGTGCCAGCAGTTTATCGTACGGGGGGGGGTGGGATGAGCAGTTCTTC. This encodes CASSLSYGGGWDEQFF.

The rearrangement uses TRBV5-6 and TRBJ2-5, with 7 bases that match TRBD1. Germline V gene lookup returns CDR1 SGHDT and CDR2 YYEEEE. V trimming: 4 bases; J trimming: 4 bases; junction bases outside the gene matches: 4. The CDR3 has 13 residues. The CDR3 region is CASSPTGLETQYF. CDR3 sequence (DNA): TGTGCCAGCAGCCCGACAGGGTTAGAGACCCAGTACTTC.

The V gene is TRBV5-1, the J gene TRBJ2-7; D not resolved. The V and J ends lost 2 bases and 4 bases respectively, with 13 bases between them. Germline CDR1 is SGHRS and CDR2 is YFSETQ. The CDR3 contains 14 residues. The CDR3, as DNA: TGCGCCAGCAGCTTACAGATAGGTCGATACGAGCAGTACTTC. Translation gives CASSLQIGRYEQYF.

CDR3 in amino acids: CAWSVTAVRGSYEQYF. Written as DNA, the CDR3 is TGTGCCTGGAGTGTAACGGCTGTTCGGGGATCCTACGAGCAGTACTTC. V usage is TRBV30 and J usage is TRBJ2-7; TRBD2 is a possible D gene (5 bases). CDR3 size: 16 residues. CDR1 and CDR2 from the germline V gene are GTSNPN and SVGIG (reference sequence). V shed 0 bases and J shed 1 base, with 16 bases lying between them. Using reference TRBV30 and TRBJ2-7 for the parts outside the CDR3, the full variable domain is SQTIHQWPATLVQPVGSPLSLECTVEGTSNPNLYWYRQAAGRGLQLLFYSVGIGQISSEVPQNLSASRPQDRQFILSSKKLLLSDSGFYLCAWSVTAVRGSYEQYFGPGTRLTVT.

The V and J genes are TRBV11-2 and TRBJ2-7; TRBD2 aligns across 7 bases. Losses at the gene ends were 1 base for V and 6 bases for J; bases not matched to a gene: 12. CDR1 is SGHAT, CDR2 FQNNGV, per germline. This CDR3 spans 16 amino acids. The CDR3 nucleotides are TGTGCCAGCAGCTTAGTCCGGGACTACCTTCTCGGCGAGCAGTACTTC. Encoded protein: CASSLVRDYLLGEQYF.